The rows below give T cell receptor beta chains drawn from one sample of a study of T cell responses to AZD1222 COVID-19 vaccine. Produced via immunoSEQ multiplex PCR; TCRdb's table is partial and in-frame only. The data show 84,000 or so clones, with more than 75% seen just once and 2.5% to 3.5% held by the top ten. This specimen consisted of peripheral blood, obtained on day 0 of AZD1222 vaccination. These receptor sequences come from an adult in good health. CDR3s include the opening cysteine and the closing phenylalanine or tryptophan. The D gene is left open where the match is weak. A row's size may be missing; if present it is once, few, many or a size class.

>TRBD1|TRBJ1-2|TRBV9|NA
TGTGCCAGCAGCGGCTTGACAGGGGGCGAGAACTATGGCTACACCTTC
CASSGLTGGENYGYTF
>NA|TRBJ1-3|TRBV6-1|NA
TGTGCCAGCAGTGCGAAGACAGGAGTATACCGAAGCTCTGGAAACACCATATATTTT
CASSAKTGVYRSSGNTIYF
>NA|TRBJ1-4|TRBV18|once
TGTGCCAGCTCACCACTGGGGGACGGTGAAAAACTGTTTTTT
CASSPLGDGEKLFF
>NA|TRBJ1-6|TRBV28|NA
TGTGCCAGCATCCCGACAGCTTATAATTCACCCCTCCACTTT
CASIPTAYNSPLHF
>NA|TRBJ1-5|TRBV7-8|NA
TGTGCCAGCAGCTTAGTGACAGAGAATCAGCCCCAGCATTTT
CASSLVTENQPQHF
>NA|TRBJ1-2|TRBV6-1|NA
TGTGCCAGCAGTGAGGGCGGACGGAGCCCTAACTATGGCTACACCTTC
CASSEGGRSPNYGYTF
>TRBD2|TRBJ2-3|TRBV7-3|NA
TGTGCCAGCAGCTTCGGGACTAGCAGAACAGATACGCAGTATTTT
CASSFGTSRTDTQYF
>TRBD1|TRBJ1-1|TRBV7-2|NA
TGTGCCAGCAGCACCCGGACAGGGGGGACTTCGTCCACTGAAGCTTTCTTT
CASSTRTGGTSSTEAFF
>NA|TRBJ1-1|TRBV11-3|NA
TGTGCCAGCTCCATCGAGGAGCGCAGTGAAGCTTTCTTT
CASSIEERSEAFF
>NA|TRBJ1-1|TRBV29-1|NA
TGCAGCGTTGAACTGGGCTTGAACACTGAAGCTTTCTTT
CSVELGLNTEAFF
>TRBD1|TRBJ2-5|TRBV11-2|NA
TGTGCCAGCAGCCCGCGGGACAGGGAAGAGGAGACCCAGTACTTC
CASSPRDREEETQYF
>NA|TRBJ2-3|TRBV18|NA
TGTGCCAGCTCGCCAGTGACAGGAACGCCCACAGATACGCAGTATTTT
CASSPVTGTPTDTQYF
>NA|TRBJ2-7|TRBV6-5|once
TGTGCCAGCAGTTACTCGATGTCCTACGAGCAGTACTTC
CASSYSMSYEQYF
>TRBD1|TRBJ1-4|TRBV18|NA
TGTGCCAGCTCACCAGACCAGGGGGGACCCTTAAGACTGTTTTTT
CASSPDQGGPLRLFF
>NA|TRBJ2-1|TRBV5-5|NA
TGTGCCAGCAGCTTGACCGGTTCGTCCGGTGAGCAGTTCTTC
CASSLTGSSGEQFF
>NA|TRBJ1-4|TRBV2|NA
TGTGCCAGCAGGGGCCAAGGGGGGGCAATTGAAAAACTGTTTTTT
CASRGQGGAIEKLFF
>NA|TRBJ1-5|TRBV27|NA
TGTGCCAGCAGTGCCGACAGTGCCCCTAGCAATCAGCCCCAGCATTTT
CASSADSAPSNQPQHF
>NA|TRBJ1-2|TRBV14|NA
TGTGCCAGCAGCCAAGCGGTGATTGAGGATGGCTACACCTTC
CASSQAVIEDGYTF